Listed below are T cell receptor beta chains from one sample, sequenced in a study of cytomegalovirus exposure and HLA in healthy donors. Repertoires were generated with immunoSEQ multiplex PCR, while TCRdb's copy carries only in-frame clones and drops some. Among 180,000 or so clones listed, approximately 80% were seen once. The sequencing input was PBMCs. All receptors derive from a young woman in good health and CMV-seronegative. Each CDR3 is given with its conserved first and last residue.

v_gene: TRBV9
CDR3aa: CASSVVAGTRVTQYF

v_gene: TRBV11-2
CDR3aa: CASSEGTLSSGANVLTF

v_gene: TRBV29-1
CDR3aa: CSVEDDKQVVAFF

v_gene: TRBV11-2
CDR3aa: CASSPTSRWGDYEQYF

v_gene: TRBV4-1
CDR3aa: CASSQEVSRDQPQHF

v_gene: TRBV10-3
CDR3aa: CAISGTQKVTGELFF

v_gene: TRBV11-2
CDR3aa: CASSFLAGTFSGANVLTF

v_gene: TRBV5-4
CDR3aa: CASSFSSGRSTDTQYF

v_gene: TRBV19
CDR3aa: CASSIASAGVAVYEQFF

v_gene: TRBV5-4
CDR3aa: CASSSGIPKETQYF

v_gene: TRBV5-1
CDR3aa: CASSLFDTGELFF

v_gene: TRBV7-3
CDR3aa: CASSPTSGSTDTQYF

v_gene: TRBV19
CDR3aa: CASSHGPGQGTYEQYF

v_gene: TRBV4-1
CDR3aa: CASSRGQGVGNEQYF

v_gene: TRBV5-4
CDR3aa: CASSLDSQGGNEQYF

v_gene: TRBV15
CDR3aa: CATSSRQGYNSPLHF